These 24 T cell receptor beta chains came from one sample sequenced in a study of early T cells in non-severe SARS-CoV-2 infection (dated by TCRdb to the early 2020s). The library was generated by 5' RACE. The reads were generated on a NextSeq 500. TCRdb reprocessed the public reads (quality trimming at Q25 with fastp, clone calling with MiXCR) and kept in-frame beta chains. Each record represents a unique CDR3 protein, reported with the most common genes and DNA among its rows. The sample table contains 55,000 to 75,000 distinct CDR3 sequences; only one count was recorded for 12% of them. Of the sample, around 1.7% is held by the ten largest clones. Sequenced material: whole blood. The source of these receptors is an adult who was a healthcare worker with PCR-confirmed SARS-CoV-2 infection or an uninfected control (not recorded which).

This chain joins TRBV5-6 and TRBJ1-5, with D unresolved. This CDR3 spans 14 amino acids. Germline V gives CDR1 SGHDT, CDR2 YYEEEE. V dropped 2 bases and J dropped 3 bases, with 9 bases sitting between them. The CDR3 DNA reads TGTGCCAGCAGCTTTTGGCAGCTCAATCAGCCCCAGCATTTT. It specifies CASSFWQLNQPQHF. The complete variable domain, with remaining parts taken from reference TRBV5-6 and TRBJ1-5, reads DAGVTQSPTHLIKTRGQQVTLRCSPKSGHDTVSWYQQALGQGPQFIFQYYEEEERQRGNFPDRFSGHQFPNYSSELNVNALLLGDSALYLCASSFWQLNQPQHFGDGTRLSIL.

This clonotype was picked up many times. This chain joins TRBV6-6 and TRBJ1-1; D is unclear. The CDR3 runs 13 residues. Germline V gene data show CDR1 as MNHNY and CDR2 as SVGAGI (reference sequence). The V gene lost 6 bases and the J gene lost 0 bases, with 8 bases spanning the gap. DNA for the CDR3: TGTGCCAGCAGACTGGTGGTGAACACTGAAGCTTTCTTT. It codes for CASRLVVNTEAFF.

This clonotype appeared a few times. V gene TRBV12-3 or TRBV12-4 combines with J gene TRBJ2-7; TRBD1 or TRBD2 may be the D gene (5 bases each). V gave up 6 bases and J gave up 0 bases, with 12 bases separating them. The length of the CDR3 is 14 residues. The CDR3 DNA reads TGTGCCAGCAGCCCGGGACCGGCCTCCTACGAGCAGTACTTC. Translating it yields CASSPGPASYEQYF.

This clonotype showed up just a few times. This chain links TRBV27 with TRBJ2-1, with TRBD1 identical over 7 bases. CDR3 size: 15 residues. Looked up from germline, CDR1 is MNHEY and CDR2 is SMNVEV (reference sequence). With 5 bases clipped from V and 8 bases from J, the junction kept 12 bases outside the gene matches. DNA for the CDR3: TGTGCCAGCAGTCTTCGGGACAGTGGGTATCATGAGCAGTTCTTC. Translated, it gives CASSLRDSGYHEQFF.

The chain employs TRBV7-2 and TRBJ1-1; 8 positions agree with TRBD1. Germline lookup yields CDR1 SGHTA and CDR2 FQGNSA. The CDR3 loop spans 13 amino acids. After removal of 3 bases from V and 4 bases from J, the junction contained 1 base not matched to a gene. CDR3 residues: CASSFDRGTEAFF. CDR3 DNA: TGTGCCAGCAGCTTTGACAGGGGCACTGAAGCTTTCTTT.

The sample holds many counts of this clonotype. CDR3 bases: TGTGCCAGCAGCGTAGGAGTAGCCCACTCCTACGAGCAGTACTTC. It yields the protein CASSVGVAHSYEQYF. The rearrangement uses TRBV9 and TRBJ2-7; D is uncertain. Trimming pared 0 bases from V and 0 bases from J, leaving 10 bases between. CDR1 and CDR2 (germline): SGDLS, YYNGEE. The CDR3 is 15 residues long.

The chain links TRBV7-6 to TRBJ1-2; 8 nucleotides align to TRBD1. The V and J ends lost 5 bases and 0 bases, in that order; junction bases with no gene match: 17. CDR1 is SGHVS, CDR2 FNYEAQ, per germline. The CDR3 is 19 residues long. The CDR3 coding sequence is TGTGCCAGCAGCCAAGGCCACAGGACAGGGAAGCGATCTAACTATGGCTACACCTTC. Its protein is CASSQGHRTGKRSNYGYTF. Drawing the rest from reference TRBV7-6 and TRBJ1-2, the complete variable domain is GAGVSQSPRYKVTKRGQDVALRCDPISGHVSLYWYRQALGQGPEFLTYFNYEAQQDKSGLPNDRFSAERPEGSISTLTIQRTEQRDSAMYRCASSQGHRTGKRSNYGYTFGSGTRLTVV.

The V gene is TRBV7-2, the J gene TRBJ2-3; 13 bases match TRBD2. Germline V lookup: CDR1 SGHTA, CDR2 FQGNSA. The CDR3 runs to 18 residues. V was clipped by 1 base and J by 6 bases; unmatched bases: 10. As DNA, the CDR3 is TGTGCCAGCAGCTTAGTGGGTACTAGCGGGGGGGCCTCGGATACGCAGTATTTT. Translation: CASSLVGTSGGASDTQYF.

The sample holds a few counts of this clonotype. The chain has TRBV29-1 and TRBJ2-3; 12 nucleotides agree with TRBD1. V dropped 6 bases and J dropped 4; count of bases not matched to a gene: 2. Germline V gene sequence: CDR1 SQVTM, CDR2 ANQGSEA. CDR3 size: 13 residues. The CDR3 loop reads CSVGTGGADTQYF. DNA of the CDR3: TGCAGCGTCGGGACAGGGGGCGCAGATACGCAGTATTTT.

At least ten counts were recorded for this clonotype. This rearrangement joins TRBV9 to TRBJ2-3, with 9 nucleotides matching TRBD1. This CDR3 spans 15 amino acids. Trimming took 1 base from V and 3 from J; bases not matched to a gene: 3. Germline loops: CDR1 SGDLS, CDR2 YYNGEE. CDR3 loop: CASSVLGQGTDTQYF. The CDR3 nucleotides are TGTGCCAGCAGCGTATTGGGACAGGGAACAGATACGCAGTATTTT. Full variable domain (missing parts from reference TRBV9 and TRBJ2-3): DSGVTQTPKHLITATGQRVTLRCSPRSGDLSVYWYQQSLDQGLQFLIQYYNGEERAKGNILERFSAQQFPDLHSELNLSSLELGDSALYFCASSVLGQGTDTQYFGPGTRLTVL.

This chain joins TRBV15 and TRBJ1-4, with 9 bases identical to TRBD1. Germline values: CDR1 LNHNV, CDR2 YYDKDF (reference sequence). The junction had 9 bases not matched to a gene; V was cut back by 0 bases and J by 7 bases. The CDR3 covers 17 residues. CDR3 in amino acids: CATSREGLQGAFEKLFF. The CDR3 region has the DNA TGTGCCACCAGCAGAGAGGGCTTACAGGGGGCTTTTGAAAAACTGTTTTTT.

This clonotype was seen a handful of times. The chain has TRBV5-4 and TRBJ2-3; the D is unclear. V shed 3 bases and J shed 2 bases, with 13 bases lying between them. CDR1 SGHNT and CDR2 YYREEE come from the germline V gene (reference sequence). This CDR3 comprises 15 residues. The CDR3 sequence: CASSSGGGFTDTQYF. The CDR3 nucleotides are TGTGCCAGCAGCTCCGGTGGCGGATTCACAGATACGCAGTATTTT.

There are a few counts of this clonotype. This CDR3 is CASSVGSLDQETQYF. CDR3 in DNA: TGTGCCAGCAGCGTAGGATCGCTGGACCAAGAGACCCAGTACTTC. The chain uses TRBV9 and TRBJ2-5; D uncertain. The length of the CDR3 is 15 residues. Per germline, CDR1 SGDLS and CDR2 YYNGEE. V was clipped by 0 bases and J by 0 bases, with 9 bases between them.

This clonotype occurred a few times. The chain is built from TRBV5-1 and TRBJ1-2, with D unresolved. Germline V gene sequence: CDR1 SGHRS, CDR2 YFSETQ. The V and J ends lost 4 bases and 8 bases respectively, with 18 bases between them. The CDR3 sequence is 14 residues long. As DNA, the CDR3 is TGCGCCAGCAGCAATGGCTGGGGATACCAAGGCTACACCTTC. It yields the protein CASSNGWGYQGYTF.

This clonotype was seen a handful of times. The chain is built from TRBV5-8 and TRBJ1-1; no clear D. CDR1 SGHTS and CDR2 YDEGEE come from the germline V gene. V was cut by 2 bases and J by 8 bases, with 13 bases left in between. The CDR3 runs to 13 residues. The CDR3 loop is CASSFLGGMEAFF. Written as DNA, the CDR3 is TGTGCCAGCAGCTTTCTAGGCGGTATGGAAGCTTTCTTT.

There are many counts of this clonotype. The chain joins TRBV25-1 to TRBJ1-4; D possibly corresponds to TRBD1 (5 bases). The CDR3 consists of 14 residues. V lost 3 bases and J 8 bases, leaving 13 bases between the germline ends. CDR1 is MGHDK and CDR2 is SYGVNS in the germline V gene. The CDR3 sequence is CASSDNQGREKLFF. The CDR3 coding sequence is TGTGCCAGCAGTGACAATCAGGGCCGAGAAAAACTGTTTTTT.

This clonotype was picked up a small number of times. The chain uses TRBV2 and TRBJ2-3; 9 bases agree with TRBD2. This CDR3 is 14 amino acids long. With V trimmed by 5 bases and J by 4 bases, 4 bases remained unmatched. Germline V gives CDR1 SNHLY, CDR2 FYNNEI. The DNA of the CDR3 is TGTGCCAGCAGTCTAGCGGGGCTCTCAGATACGCAGTATTTT. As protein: CASSLAGLSDTQYF.

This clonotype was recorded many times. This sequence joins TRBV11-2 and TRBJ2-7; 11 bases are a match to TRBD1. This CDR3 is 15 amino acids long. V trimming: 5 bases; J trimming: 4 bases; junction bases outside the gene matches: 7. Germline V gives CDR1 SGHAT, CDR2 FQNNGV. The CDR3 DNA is TGTGCCAGCAGCAAGGGACAGGGGGGTATATACGAGCAGTACTTC. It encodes CASSKGQGGIYEQYF.

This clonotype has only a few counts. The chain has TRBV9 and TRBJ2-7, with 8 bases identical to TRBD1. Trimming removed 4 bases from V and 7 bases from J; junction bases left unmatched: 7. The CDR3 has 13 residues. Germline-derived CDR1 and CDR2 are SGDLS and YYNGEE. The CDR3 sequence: CASSPDRVGEQYF. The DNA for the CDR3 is TGTGCCAGCAGCCCGGACAGGGTAGGGGAGCAGTACTTC.

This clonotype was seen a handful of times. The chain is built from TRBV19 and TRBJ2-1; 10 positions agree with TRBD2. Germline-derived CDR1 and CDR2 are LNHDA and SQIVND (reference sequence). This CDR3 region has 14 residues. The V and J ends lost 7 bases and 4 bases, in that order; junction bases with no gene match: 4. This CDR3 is CASTSGGDYNEQFF. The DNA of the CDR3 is TGTGCCAGTACAAGCGGGGGGGATTACAATGAGCAGTTCTTC.

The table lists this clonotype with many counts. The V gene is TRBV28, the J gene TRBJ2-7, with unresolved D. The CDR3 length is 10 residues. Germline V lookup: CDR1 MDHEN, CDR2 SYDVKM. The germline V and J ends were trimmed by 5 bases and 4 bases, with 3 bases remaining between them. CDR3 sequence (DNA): TGTGCCAGCAGTAATTACGAGCAGTACTTC. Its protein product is CASSNYEQYF.

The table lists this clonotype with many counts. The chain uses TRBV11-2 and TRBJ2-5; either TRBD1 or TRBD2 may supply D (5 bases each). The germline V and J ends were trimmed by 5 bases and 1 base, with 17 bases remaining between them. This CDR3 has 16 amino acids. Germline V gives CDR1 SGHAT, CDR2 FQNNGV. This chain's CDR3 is CASSQRPGTVQETQYF. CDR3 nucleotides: TGTGCCAGCAGCCAACGGCCCGGGACGGTCCAAGAGACCCAGTACTTC.

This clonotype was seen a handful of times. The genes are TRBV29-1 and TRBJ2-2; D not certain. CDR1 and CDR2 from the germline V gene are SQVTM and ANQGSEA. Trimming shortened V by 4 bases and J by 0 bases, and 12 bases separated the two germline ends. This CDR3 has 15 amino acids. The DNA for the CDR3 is TGCAGCGTTGGCCGCGCCCGGACGAACACCGGGGAGCTGTTTTTT. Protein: CSVGRARTNTGELFF.

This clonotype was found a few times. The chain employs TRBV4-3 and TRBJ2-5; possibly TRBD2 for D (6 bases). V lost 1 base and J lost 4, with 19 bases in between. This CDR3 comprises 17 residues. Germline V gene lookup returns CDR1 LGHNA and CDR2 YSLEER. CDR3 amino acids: CASSQGVTGEVRETQYF. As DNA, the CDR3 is TGCGCCAGCAGCCAAGGCGTGACGGGGGAGGTGAGAGAGACCCAGTACTTC.